A selection of T cell receptor beta chains follows, all from one sample in a study of control samples from healthy donors and cancer patients. Method: immunoSEQ multiplex PCR; TCRdb's copy keeps in-frame clones and lacks some. The data contain roughly 130,000 clones, 70% to 90% of them seen just once; the ten biggest clones take up roughly 8.7%. The sample comprised blood. The receptors derive from a woman aged 25 to 39 in good health. Each CDR3 is given with its conserved first and last residue. The order of the fields is D gene, V gene, CDR3 protein. A D gene is named only where the DNA matches it firmly.

>.|TRBV6-1
CASSGRWDTLATNEKLFF
>.|TRBV13
CASSLTGFNQPQHF
>.|TRBV28
CASNQTPRVRSSYEQYF
>.|TRBV18
CASSPLGANTEAFF
>.|TRBV27
CASSLRSSGEYAEAFF
>.|TRBV19
CASTPSPSASPLHF
>.|TRBV6-6
CASTQGETQYF
>TRBD1|TRBV2
CASRGQARETQYF
>TRBD2|TRBV5-6
CASSLAGLHYNEQFF
>.|TRBV28
CASSFLDRDSGEQYF
>.|TRBV3-1/TRBV3-2
CASSQDGQTYNEQFF
>TRBD1|TRBV19
CASSTLGTGDLLMNTKAFF
>.|TRBV11-2
CASSLPSLGPGANVLTF
>.|TRBV5-1
CASSQGPSNTGELFF
>.|TRBV30
CAWSLLQGTQETQYF
>.|TRBV10-3
CAISEGQSNEQFF
>.|TRBV27
CATSPGPTDLGYTF
>TRBD1|TRBV9
CASSVAPGGDQPQHF
>TRBD2|TRBV7-3
CASRIAGDGGTGELFF
>TRBD1|TRBV4-1
CASSHDSGTGNNFYGYTF
>TRBD2|TRBV25-1
CASSPAGVYEQYF
>.|TRBV18
CASSPPGPNQPQHF
>.|TRBV7-7
CASSLADTLTGELFF
>.|TRBV27
CASSLSPGTFTYEQYF
>.|TRBV2
CASKGEGGIETQYF
>TRBD1|TRBV7-2
CASSLRTGSTGQFF
>TRBD1|TRBV9
CASSADRGIGNTIYF
>.|TRBV29-1
CSVGGYSSTDTQYF
>TRBD1|TRBV10-3
CAITSDRVGGYTF
>.|TRBV5-6
CASRGSMNTEAFF
>.|TRBV29-1
CSVDPGHTEAFF
>TRBD1|TRBV5-1
CASSFVQGEGKTEAFF
>.|TRBV5-4
CASSLGLDTQYF
>.|TRBV5-1
CASSAQGTDTQYF
>.|TRBV5-6
CASSSKRRNTEAFF
>TRBD1|TRBV10-3
CAISESGQGSGNTIYF
>.|TRBV5-4
CASSLYNLLGTEAFF